The 21 T cell receptor beta chains listed next were all sequenced from one sample in a study of metastatic and nonmetastatic thyroid tumors. TCRdb reprocessed the PCR reads via MiXCR. The sample records about 10,000 clones, about 31% being singletons. Patients had received no treatment of any kind before thyroid surgery. Specimen: tumor tissue. The receptors stem from a female donor with papillary thyroid cancer or a benign thyroid nodule (not recorded which). Some clones in this sample may be carry-over from other donors' samples.

At least ten counts were recorded for this clone. This may be a read error, as it is one base from a much larger clone. The genes are TRBV29-1 and TRBJ1-2; 8 nucleotides line up with TRBD1. Germline V gives CDR1 SQVTM, CDR2 ANQGSEA. CDR3 length equals 17 residues. Trimming took 8 bases from V and 1 from J; bases not matched to a gene: 18. CDR3 sequence reads: CSTLRGDRRMSNYGYTF. In nucleotides, the CDR3 is TGCAGCACCCTCCGGGGGGACAGGAGAATGAGTAACTATGGCTACACCTTC.

This clone was seen a few times. The V gene is TRBV28, the J gene TRBJ1-5, with D possibly matching TRBD1 (5 bases). Trimming removed 1 base at V and 4 bases at J, with 8 bases between. Germline-derived CDR1 and CDR2 are MDHEN and SYDVKM. The CDR3 runs to 14 residues. The CDR3 DNA follows: TGTGCCAGCAGTTTATCAGGGTTAAATCAGCCCCAGCATTTT. It yields the protein CASSLSGLNQPQHF.

This clone was picked up many times. In nucleotides, the CDR3 is TGTGCCAGCAGTAGACAGCAAAATAGCAATCAGCCCCAGCATTTT. It codes for CASSRQQNSNQPQHF. V is TRBV28 and J is TRBJ1-5; TRBD1 might be the D (5 bases). Trimming removed 5 bases at V and 0 bases at J, with 11 bases between. Looked up from germline, CDR1 is MDHEN and CDR2 is SYDVKM. The CDR3 is 15 amino acids.

This sequence joins TRBV4-2 and TRBJ2-3; D not certain. Germline V gives CDR1 LGHNA, CDR2 YNFKEQ. The CDR3 covers 15 residues. Trimming removed 0 bases at V and 1 base at J, with 8 bases between. The CDR3 DNA sequence: TGTGCCAGCAGCCAAGATATGGCGGGCACAGATACGCAGTATTTT. Translated, it gives CASSQDMAGTDTQYF.

This chain joins TRBV2 and TRBJ2-5; D is uncertain. Germline CDR1 SNHLY, CDR2 FYNNEI. V was cut by 4 bases and J by 6 bases, with 3 bases left in between. CDR3 length: 10 residues. The CDR3 coding sequence is TGTGCCAGCAGTGGGCAGACCCAGTACTTC. This encodes CASSGQTQYF.

The table lists this clone with many counts. This chain connects TRBV10-3 to TRBJ1-1, with D possibly matching TRBD1 (5 bases). Trimming removed 10 bases from V and 0 bases from J, with 12 bases in between. The CDR3 runs 13 residues. The germline V gene encodes CDR1 ENHRY and CDR2 SYGVKD. The CDR3 region is CASAQEMNTEAFF. For the CDR3, the DNA is TGTGCCAGCGCACAGGAGATGAACACTGAAGCTTTCTTT.

This clone is categorized as medium-sized. The chain employs TRBV6-5 and TRBJ1-1; a weak D match, TRBD1 (5 bases). This CDR3 has 15 residues. Trimming pared 2 bases from V and 1 base from J, leaving 11 bases between. Germline-derived CDR1 and CDR2 are MNHEY and SVGAGI. The CDR3 loop reads CASSYDSRSNTEAFF. In DNA form, the CDR3 reads TGTGCCAGCAGTTACGACAGTCGGTCGAACACTGAAGCTTTCTTT.

This chain uses TRBV11-3 with TRBJ1-2; 8 nucleotides agree with TRBD1. The CDR3 runs 13 residues. The V segment lost 4 bases and the J segment 4 bases; nucleotides outside the gene matches: 2. The germline CDR1 and CDR2 sequences are SGHNT and YENEEA. The CDR3 DNA reads TGTGCCAGCAGCTCTACAGGGGGCTATGGCTACACCTTC. Translation: CASSSTGGYGYTF.

J is TRBJ2-7 and V is TRBV7-3; D is uncertain. The CDR3 runs 14 residues. The V gene's germline CDR1 is SGHTA and CDR2 FQGTGA. The V end lost 1 base, the J end lost 0 bases, and 7 bases lay between the germline ends. The CDR3 loop is CASSLRPISYEQYF. Here the CDR3 DNA reads TGTGCCAGCAGCTTAAGACCCATCTCCTACGAGCAGTACTTC.

This clone is labeled as medium-sized (0.01 to 0.1%). The gene calls are TRBV20-1 and TRBJ2-7, with TRBD1 identical over 8 bases. Germline CDR1 and CDR2: DFQATT and SNEGSKA (reference sequence). Trimming at V came to 6 bases and at J to 4 bases, leaving 5 bases not matched to a gene. The length of the CDR3 is 12 residues. CDR3 in DNA: TGCAGTGCGCCGGACAGGGCTTACGAGCAGTACTTC. Translation: CSAPDRAYEQYF.

This clone was recorded a few times. The rearrangement joins TRBV29-1 to TRBJ2-3; no reliable D call. The CDR3 extends over 13 amino acids. Germline V CDR1 and CDR2: SQVTM, ANQGSEA. V lost 7 bases and J 1 base, leaving 12 bases between the germline ends. CDR3 coding DNA: TGCAGCGAGCTCTCCCTAGGCACAGATACGCAGTATTTT. This encodes CSELSLGTDTQYF.

The chain employs TRBV12-3 or TRBV12-4 and TRBJ1-4, with 10 bases that match TRBD1. Trimming removed 5 bases from V and 4 bases from J; junction bases left unmatched: 7. The CDR3 runs 16 residues. The CDR3 DNA reads TGTGCCAGCAGTGCGACAGGGGGCAGCGTTAATGAAAAACTGTTTTTT. Translated: CASSATGGSVNEKLFF.

By sample share, this clone is medium-sized. Distinct nucleotide sequences in the sample also encode this CDR3. V gene TRBV11-2 combines with J gene TRBJ2-1; a weak D match, TRBD2 (5 bases). CDR3 length: 15 residues. V was cut by 3 bases and J by 9 bases, with 18 bases left in between. Germline V lookup: CDR1 SGHAT, CDR2 FQNNGV. The CDR3 bases are TGTGCCAGCAGCTTTGGCAACGGACTTGGGGTTGAGCAGTTCTTC. Encoded protein: CASSFGNGLGVEQFF.

This clone was recorded many times. This is likely a read error, given that the CDR3 carries no conserved phenylalanine or tryptophan at its end. This sequence joins TRBV27 and TRBJ2-7, with TRBD2 matching 10 bases. J was trimmed by 5 bases and V by 4 bases; bases with no gene match: 8. CDR1 is MNHEY, CDR2 SMNVEV, per germline (reference sequence). CDR3 size: 15 residues. CDR3 bases: TGTGCCAGCAGTTATACGGGACTAGCGTGGGACGAGCAGTACTCC. It encodes CASSYTGLAWDEQYS.

This clone was seen more than once but under ten times. The rearrangement joins TRBV6-1 to TRBJ2-7, with TRBD2 matching 9 bases. The trim removed 1 base at V and 0 bases at J, leaving 1 base unmatched. The CDR3 runs 15 residues. Per the germline V gene, CDR1 is MNHNS and CDR2 is SASEGT. CDR3 coding DNA: TGTGCCAGCAGTGAAGAGACTAGCGGCTCCTACGAGCAGTACTTC. Translating it yields CASSEETSGSYEQYF.

This clone was detected only a few times. The gene calls are TRBV6-2 or TRBV6-3 and TRBJ2-7, with 11 positions matching TRBD2. CDR1 is MNHEY, CDR2 SVGEGT, per germline. The CDR3 runs 14 residues. J was trimmed by 7 bases and V by 7 bases; bases with no gene match: 9. CDR3 coding DNA: TGTGCCAGCAATATAGCGGGAGGGTCCGGTGAGCAGTACTTC. Encoded protein: CASNIAGGSGEQYF.

This clone is labeled as medium-sized. This rearrangement joins TRBV12-3 or TRBV12-4 to TRBJ2-7; TRBD1 matches at 10 bases. V gave up 0 bases and J gave up 3 bases; unmatched junction bases: 5. This CDR3 spans 16 amino acids. CDR3 amino acids: CASSLALGQGVYEQYF. The CDR3 bases are TGTGCCAGCAGTTTAGCACTAGGACAGGGGGTCTACGAGCAGTACTTC.

This chain links TRBV6-2 or TRBV6-3 with TRBJ1-2; D call uncertain. V was clipped by 6 bases and J by 1 base, with 15 bases between them. The germline gives CDR1 MNHEY, CDR2 SVGEGT. The CDR3 extends over 15 amino acids. This CDR3 reads CASRTGMLYNYGYTF. The CDR3 DNA follows: TGTGCCAGCAGGACGGGTATGCTCTATAACTATGGCTACACCTTC.

Judged by abundance, this clone is medium-sized. V gene TRBV11-1 combines with J gene TRBJ2-7, with 8 nucleotides matching TRBD1. CDR3 length: 14 residues. V shed 6 bases and J 2 bases; nucleotides not matched to a gene: 6. Germline CDR1 reads SGHAT; CDR2 reads FQDESV (reference sequence). The CDR3 loop reads CASRESQGAYEQYF. In DNA, the CDR3 is TGTGCCAGCAGGGAATCACAGGGGGCCTACGAGCAGTACTTC.

The CDR3 nucleotides read TGTGCCAGCAGCCGGGAGGGGACAGTGAGGGTCGAGCAGTACTTC. Its translation is CASSREGTVRVEQYF. The chain carries TRBV12-3 or TRBV12-4 and TRBJ2-7, with D possibly matching TRBD2 (8 bases). Trimming stripped 6 bases from V and 6 bases from J, with 21 bases between. The CDR3 runs 15 residues.

The rearrangement links TRBV20-1 to TRBJ1-2; D gene unclear. Per germline, CDR1 DFQATT and CDR2 SNEGSKA (reference sequence). This CDR3 has 11 residues. The CDR3 DNA reads as TGCAGCGCAGACTCCTTCTATGGCTACACCTTC. It translates to CSADSFYGYTF.